The 19 T cell receptor beta chains below come from one sample, sequenced in a study of T cells in Graves' hyperthyroidism and ophthalmopathy (dated by TCRdb to the late 2010s). Receptors were amplified or captured by multiplex PCR. TCRdb shows the sequencer as Illumina HiSeq 2000. The TCR beta CDR3 regions were amplified from the RNA transcripts. For the first round of RT-PCR on the TCR CDR3, the HTBI primer set was used together with the Qiagen OneStep RT-PCR kit. TCRdb reanalyzed the raw reads on its own, using fastp at Q25 for trimming and MiXCR for clone calling, and kept in-frame beta chains. Rows with a matching CDR3 protein are joined into one entry that keeps the most common DNA and genes. Here the sample has around 620,000 distinct CDR3 sequences; under 60% occur a single time. Around 20% of the sample is held by the ten biggest clonotypes. Sequencing was carried out using peripheral blood or thyroid tissue (not recorded which). The receptor set was obtained from an adult woman with Graves' disease, either hyperthyroidism or ophthalmopathy (not recorded which).

This clonotype was counted many times. The V gene is TRBV6-5, the J gene TRBJ1-5; D is possibly TRBD1 (6 bases). The germline gives CDR1 MNHEY, CDR2 SVGAGI. V was clipped by 3 bases and J by 2 bases, with 20 bases between them. The CDR3 runs 18 residues. CDR3 DNA: TGTGCCAGCAGTTATAATAAACAGGGTCCCGCAGGCAATCAGCCCCAGCATTTT. This encodes CASSYNKQGPAGNQPQHF.

Ten or more counts support this clonotype. The chain couples TRBV12-3 or TRBV12-4 to TRBJ1-2; 8 positions match TRBD1. V trimming: 7 bases; J trimming: 6 bases; junction bases outside the gene matches: 4. This CDR3 is built from 12 residues. The CDR3 DNA sequence: TGTGCCAGCAACGACAGGGGACATGGCTACACCTTC. Amino acids: CASNDRGHGYTF.

This clonotype was detected ten times or more. The chain joins TRBV7-3 to TRBJ2-2; tentative D call: TRBD2 (6 bases). The CDR3 consists of 14 residues. The V end lost 5 bases, the J end lost 0 bases, and 7 bases lay between the germline ends. From germline, CDR1 is SGHTA and CDR2 FQGTGA. The CDR3 DNA sequence: TGTGCCAGCAGCCGGGGGACGAACACCGGGGAGCTGTTTTTT. It specifies CASSRGTNTGELFF.

This clonotype was counted ten times or more. V is TRBV20-1 and J is TRBJ2-7; perhaps TRBD1 as D (6 bases). Germline V gene sequence: CDR1 DFQATT, CDR2 SNEGSKA (reference sequence). V was shortened by 4 bases and J by 6 bases, with 10 bases between the two germline ends. The CDR3 is made up of 11 amino acids. The CDR3 here is CSAKQGSEQYF. CDR3 bases: TGCAGTGCTAAACAGGGTTCCGAGCAGTACTTC.

This clonotype was seen at least ten times. The rearrangement links TRBV20-1 to TRBJ1-1, with 7 positions matching TRBD1. In germline, CDR1 is DFQATT, CDR2 SNEGSKA (reference sequence). The ends lost 4 bases at V and 3 bases at J; junction bases unmatched: 11. CDR3 length: 15 residues. For the CDR3, the DNA is TGCAGTGCTACTACATCAGGACAGGAAGACACTGAAGCTTTCTTT. This sequence encodes CSATTSGQEDTEAFF.

This clonotype occurred many times. CDR3 residues: CASSQELHPYEQYF. CDR3 bases: TGTGCCAGCAGCCAAGAATTACACCCCTACGAGCAGTACTTC. This chain uses TRBV3-1 with TRBJ2-7, with D hard to call. The CDR3 loop spans 14 amino acids. The germline V gene has CDR1 LGHDT and CDR2 YNNKEL (reference sequence). The germline V and J ends were trimmed by 0 bases and 2 bases, with 8 bases remaining between them.

The V gene is TRBV6-1, the J gene TRBJ2-7; TRBD1 matches at 8 bases. Germline CDR1 reads MNHNS; CDR2 reads SASEGT. Trimming took 8 bases from V and 0 from J; bases not matched to a gene: 6. The CDR3 loop spans 14 amino acids. The CDR3 coding sequence is TGTGCCAGCCAACAGGGGGGATCCTCCTACGAGCAGTACTTC. Protein sequence: CASQQGGSSYEQYF.

At least ten counts were recorded for this clonotype. This chain connects TRBV25-1 to TRBJ1-2; no reliable D call. Looked up from germline, CDR1 is MGHDK and CDR2 is SYGVNS. There are 13 residues in the CDR3. The V gene lost 4 bases and the J gene lost 4 bases, with 10 bases spanning the gap. CDR3 nucleotide sequence: TGTGCCAGCAGTGGAGGACTTTTCTATGGCTACACCTTC. Its translation: CASSGGLFYGYTF.

J is TRBJ1-6 and V is TRBV11-2; D remains unclear. This CDR3 comprises 15 residues. In germline, CDR1 is SGHAT, CDR2 FQNNGV. V dropped 1 base and J dropped 7 bases, with 11 bases sitting between them. CDR3 amino acids: CASSLGSSRNSPLHF. In nucleotides, the CDR3 is TGTGCCAGCAGCTTAGGGAGTTCTCGGAATTCACCCCTCCACTTT.

The V gene is TRBV2, the J gene TRBJ1-1; 7 bases are a match to TRBD1. J was trimmed by 4 bases and V by 5 bases; bases with no gene match: 10. CDR3 length: 15 amino acids. CDR1 is SNHLY and CDR2 is FYNNEI in the germline V gene. In DNA form, the CDR3 reads TGTGCCAGCAGTTACGGGGGCCCAGGGGGCACTGAAGCTTTCTTT. Encoded protein: CASSYGGPGGTEAFF.

V and J are TRBV7-9 and TRBJ2-5, with 10 bases lining up with TRBD1. CDR3 length: 14 amino acids. V trimming: 6 bases; J trimming: 4 bases; junction bases outside the gene matches: 5. Germline loops: CDR1 SEHNR, CDR2 FQNEAQ (reference sequence). CDR3 amino acids: CASRKGQGRETQYF. The CDR3 bases are TGTGCCAGCAGGAAGGGACAGGGGCGAGAGACCCAGTACTTC.

This clonotype showed up many times. The chain uses TRBV12-3 or TRBV12-4 and TRBJ2-2; the match to TRBD2 covers 11 bases. This CDR3 spans 15 amino acids. V lost 6 bases and J lost 5; bases outside the gene matches: 5. The CDR3 is CASRGLAGGTGELFF. The DNA of the CDR3 is TGTGCCAGCAGGGGGCTAGCGGGAGGTACCGGGGAGCTGTTTTTT.

This clonotype appeared many times. This chain uses TRBV12-3 or TRBV12-4 with TRBJ2-5, with TRBD2 as a possible D gene (5 bases). V was pared by 3 bases and J by 5 bases, with 13 bases between. This CDR3 spans 14 amino acids. The CDR3 region is CASSFGGGLETQYF. The CDR3 DNA sequence: TGTGCCAGCAGTTTCGGCGGTGGACTCGAGACCCAGTACTTC.

This clonotype was counted at least ten times. This chain links TRBV2 with TRBJ1-1; possible D gene TRBD1, 6 bases. V was clipped by 11 bases and J by 4 bases, with 17 bases between them. The germline gives CDR1 SNHLY, CDR2 FYNNEI. The CDR3 runs to 13 residues. CDR3 region: CAWREGEGTEAFF. The CDR3 DNA sequence: TGTGCCTGGAGGGAGGGGGAGGGCACTGAAGCTTTCTTT.

This sequence joins TRBV7-9 and TRBJ1-5; D not certain. The V end lost 0 bases, the J end lost 2 bases, and 8 bases lay between the germline ends. Germline CDR1 and CDR2: SEHNR and FQNEAQ (reference sequence). The CDR3 is 15 residues long. The CDR3 coding sequence is TGTGCCAGCAGCTTAGCGTCCGCGGGCAATCAGCCCCAGCATTTT. Translating gives CASSLASAGNQPQHF.

The chain recombines TRBV10-2 with TRBJ2-1; D ambiguous. CDR3 length: 11 amino acids. The V gene lost 6 bases and the J gene lost 8 bases, with 8 bases spanning the gap. Per germline, CDR1 WSHSY and CDR2 SAAADI. DNA for the CDR3: TGCGCCAGCAGAGCCGCCTATGAGCAGTTCTTC. It codes for CASRAAYEQFF.

The table lists this clonotype with many counts. The CDR3 sequence: CASSGDRVPFRNQPQHF. Written as DNA, the CDR3 is TGTGCCAGCAGCGGGGACAGGGTCCCTTTTCGGAATCAGCCCCAGCATTTT. This sequence joins TRBV7-8 and TRBJ1-5; TRBD1 matches 9 bases. CDR1 and CDR2 (germline): SGHVS, FQNEAQ. The V gene end was trimmed by 5 bases and the J gene end by 4 bases; junction bases not matched to a gene: 12. The CDR3 has 17 residues.

This chain connects TRBV29-1 to TRBJ1-1, with D perhaps TRBD1 (6 bases). V lost 2 bases and J 11 bases, leaving 18 bases between the germline ends. This CDR3 contains 13 residues. Germline V gives CDR1 SQVTM, CDR2 ANQGSEA. The CDR3 sequence: CSVEWTAGGKAFF. The CDR3 bases are TGCAGCGTTGAATGGACAGCAGGCGGGAAGGCTTTCTTT.

At least ten counts were recorded for this clonotype. This chain links TRBV28 with TRBJ2-7; D not certain. Germline loops: CDR1 MDHEN, CDR2 SYDVKM. The CDR3 length is 15 residues. V was cut by 1 base and J by 5 bases, with 15 bases left in between. Here the CDR3 DNA reads TGTGCCAGCAGTTTATCAACCGGTGTTCTCCACGAGCAGTACTTC. It yields the protein CASSLSTGVLHEQYF.